This TCR beta chain was obtained from a study of T-cell memory formation after mild COVID-19. TCRdb redid the calling of the 5' RACE reads with MiXCR, one entry per CDR3 protein. Of about 130,000 distinct CDR3 sequences listed, 5% to 6.5% are singletons. With 0 bases removed from V and 0 bases from J, the gap between germline ends came to 9 bases. The CDR3 runs to 15 residues. Germline loops: CDR1 SGHRS, CDR2 YFSETQ. This clonotype was seen at least ten times. The clonotype was recovered from an adult woman who had mild COVID-19 (a few samples of this study predate the infection). Cell type and time point are not known. The rearrangement links TRBV5-1 to TRBJ1-1; a possible D gene is TRBD1 (5 bases). Sequences were obtained from PBMCs or a T cell subset sorted from them (not recorded which). The CDR3 loop reads CASSLVPGLNTEAFF. The CDR3 coding sequence is TGCGCCAGCAGCTTGGTTCCGGGACTGAACACTGAAGCTTTCTTT.